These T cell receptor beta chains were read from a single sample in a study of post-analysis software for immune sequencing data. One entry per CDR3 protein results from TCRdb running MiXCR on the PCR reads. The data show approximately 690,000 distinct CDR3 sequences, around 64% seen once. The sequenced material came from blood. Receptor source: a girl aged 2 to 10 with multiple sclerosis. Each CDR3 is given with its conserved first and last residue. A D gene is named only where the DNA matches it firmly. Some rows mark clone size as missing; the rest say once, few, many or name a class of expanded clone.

TGCGCCAGCAGCCCTACGACAGTCTTGGAGACCCAGTACTTC | CASSPTTVLETQYF | NA | TRBJ2-5 | few | TRBV5-1
TGTGCCAGCAGCTTAGATCTGGTGGGAGTCACCTACGAGCAGTACTTC | CASSLDLVGVTYEQYF | NA | TRBJ2-7 | NA | TRBV11-2
TGTGCCAGCAGCTTTGCGGGGACCATGAACACTGAAGCTTTCTTT | CASSFAGTMNTEAFF | NA | TRBJ1-1 | NA | TRBV7-2
TGCGCCAGCAGCCGACAGACAGGGGACCCTGAGAATTCACCCCTCCACTTT | CASSRQTGDPENSPLHF | TRBD1 | TRBJ1-6 | NA | TRBV5-1
TGTGCCAGCAGCACCGCCCCGACGGGGGCGTCTGACCACACTGAAGCTTTCTTT | CASSTAPTGASDHTEAFF | NA | TRBJ1-1 | NA | TRBV7-2
TGTGCCTGGAGCCGACGGCCCTGGGATCAGCCCCAGCATTTT | CAWSRRPWDQPQHF | NA | TRBJ1-5 | NA | TRBV30
TGCGCCAGCAGCCCCGGACAGGGTGCTGAAGCTTTCTTT | CASSPGQGAEAFF | TRBD1 | TRBJ1-1 | NA | TRBV5-1
TGTGCCAGCAGCTTAGCGCTGAGACTAGCGGGGCTCCCGAGCTCCTACAATGAGCAGTTCTTC | CASSLALRLAGLPSSYNEQFF | TRBD2 | TRBJ2-1 | few | TRBV11-1
TGCGCCAGCAGCAATCGACAGGGCCTCTACGAGCAGTACTTC | CASSNRQGLYEQYF | TRBD1 | TRBJ2-7 | NA | TRBV4-1
TGCAGTGCTATAGAGCACAGGGCCCAAGAGACCCAGTACTTC | CSAIEHRAQETQYF | NA | TRBJ2-5 | NA | TRBV20-1
TGTGCCAGCAGCTCCTCAGGACAGGGCGACTATGGCTACACCTTC | CASSSSGQGDYGYTF | TRBD1 | TRBJ1-2 | NA | TRBV13
TGTGCCAGCAGGGAACACAGGGACACCGGGGAGCTGTTTTTT | CASREHRDTGELFF | NA | TRBJ2-2 | NA | TRBV7-9
TGTGCCAGCATGCTCTGGGGTAGCGGGAGGGTTTTCTCCTACGAGCAGTACTTC | CASMLWGSGRVFSYEQYF | TRBD2 | TRBJ2-7 | few | TRBV12-3/TRBV12-4
TGTGCCTGCAACGAGAGGGGTCCCTCGGGCTCTGGGGCCAACGTCCTGACTTTC | CACNERGPSGSGANVLTF | NA | TRBJ2-6 | NA | TRBV7-2
TGTGCCAGCAGAGGGCTAGCGGAAGATACGCAGTATTTT | CASRGLAEDTQYF | TRBD2 | TRBJ2-3 | few | TRBV7-9
TGCAGTGCTAGAGATCTCCGGACTAGCGGGAGTATCCACGAGCAGTACTTC | CSARDLRTSGSIHEQYF | TRBD2 | TRBJ2-7 | few | TRBV20-1
TGTGCCAGCAGCTCCGGTCCGAGGGATACGCAGTATTTT | CASSSGPRDTQYF | NA | TRBJ2-3 | few | TRBV11-2
TGTGCCGGGGGGACTAGCGGGAGCCGCTCCTACAATGAGCAGTTCTTC | CAGGTSGSRSYNEQFF | TRBD2 | TRBJ2-1 | NA | TRBV12-3/TRBV12-4
TGCAGCGTGAGAGCCCGGTTAGTGAACACTGAAGCTTTCTTT | CSVRARLVNTEAFF | NA | TRBJ1-1 | NA | TRBV29-1
TGCAGCGGGTTCGAGCCTCCCTATGGCTACACCTTC | CSGFEPPYGYTF | NA | TRBJ1-2 | NA | TRBV29-1
TGTGCCAGCAGCCTCGCAGGTTTGGCGAACACTGAAGCTTTCTTT | CASSLAGLANTEAFF | NA | TRBJ1-1 | NA | TRBV12-3/TRBV12-4
TGTGCTAGCAGTTACTCCGGGACAAACGGCTACACCTTC | CASSYSGTNGYTF | NA | TRBJ1-2 | NA | TRBV6-6
TGTGCCAGCAGCCAAGGGTCCAGGGATAGCTACACCTTC | CASSQGSRDSYTF | NA | TRBJ1-2 | NA | TRBV4-2
TGTGCCAGCAGTTGGGGGGGCGGGGAGACCCAGTACTTC | CASSWGGGETQYF | NA | TRBJ2-5 | few | TRBV12-3/TRBV12-4